This TCR beta chain was retrieved from a study of blood T cell repertoires in COVID-19. The protocol was immunoSEQ multiplex PCR, while the TCRdb copy is restricted to in-frame clones and leaves out a portion. This sample carries 250,000 to 350,000 clones, 85% to 90% of them seen once, and the ten largest clones take roughly 2.9%. This CDR3 contains 15 residues. The germline V gene encodes CDR1 SGDLS and CDR2 YYNGEE. Trimming cost V 0 bases and J 3 bases, with 11 bases left between them. The sample comprised peripheral blood. This clonotype originated in a woman in her 30s with COVID-19, enrolled during active disease. J is TRBJ2-3 and V is TRBV9; TRBD1 is a possible D gene (6 bases). The CDR3 coding sequence is TGTGCCAGCAGCGTAGCTACTAGGGGGACAGATACGCAGTATTTT. It translates to CASSVATRGTDTQYF.